These 25 T cell receptor beta chains share one sample of origin, sequenced in a study of technical replicates of blood from several donors. Sequencing used immunoSEQ multiplex PCR; TCRdb keeps in-frame clones, though not all of them. The table lists 75,000 to 90,000 clones, roughly 93% of them singletons. Sequenced: T cells isolated from PBMCs. These receptors were taken from a human donor in good health.

The chain links TRBV27 to TRBJ1-2; 7 bases are shared with TRBD1. Germline lookup yields CDR1 MNHEY and CDR2 SMNVEV (reference sequence). V trimming: 6 bases; J trimming: 5 bases; junction bases outside the gene matches: 9. This CDR3 has 14 residues. The CDR3 nucleotides are TGTGCCAGCAGCCCCGGGACAGTATTTTATGGCTACACCTTC. Its protein product is CASSPGTVFYGYTF.

This chain's CDR3 is CASSLADSYPNYGYTF. CDR3 DNA: TGTGCCAGCAGCTTGGCGGACAGCTACCCTAACTATGGCTACACCTTC. The chain carries TRBV5-8 and TRBJ1-2; perhaps TRBD1 as D (6 bases). V lost 0 bases and J lost 0, with 12 bases in between. The CDR3 loop spans 16 amino acids. CDR1 is SGHTS, CDR2 YDEGEE, per germline.

V and J are TRBV27 and TRBJ2-1, with 15 bases identical to TRBD2. The CDR3 runs 18 residues. V gave up 0 bases and J gave up 7 bases; unmatched junction bases: 7. CDR1 and CDR2 from the germline V gene are MNHEY and SMNVEV (reference sequence). The CDR3 region is CASSLSTGTSGRLNEQFF. The DNA for the CDR3 is TGTGCCAGCAGTTTATCGACAGGGACTAGCGGGAGGTTAAATGAGCAGTTCTTC.

The genes are TRBV6-6 and TRBJ2-3, with D maybe TRBD1 (7 bases). The germline V and J ends were trimmed by 7 bases and 3 bases, with 14 bases remaining between them. The CDR3 extends over 14 amino acids. Per the germline V gene, CDR1 is MNHNY and CDR2 is SVGAGI (reference sequence). The CDR3: CASTPTGRTDTQYF. The CDR3 DNA sequence: TGTGCCAGCACCCCGACAGGGAGGACAGATACGCAGTATTTT.

The sample holds one count of this clone. CDR3 sequence (DNA): TGTGCCAGCAGCGTAGGCGGAAGCCAGGGCTACGAGCAGTACTTC. This encodes CASSVGGSQGYEQYF. V usage is TRBV9 and J usage is TRBJ2-7; tentative D call: TRBD1 (5 bases). The germline V and J ends were trimmed by 0 bases and 3 bases, with 13 bases remaining between them. The CDR3 is 15 amino acids. Germline CDR1 reads SGDLS; CDR2 reads YYNGEE.

The chain is built from TRBV5-4 and TRBJ2-1; D is perhaps TRBD2 (6 bases). V shed 5 bases and J shed 5 bases, with 17 bases lying between them. Germline V CDR1 and CDR2: SGHNT, YYREEE (reference sequence). This CDR3 has 15 amino acids. CDR3 loop: CASRETGLLDNEQFF. The CDR3 nucleotides read TGTGCCAGCAGAGAAACGGGACTTCTGGACAATGAGCAGTTCTTC.

The chain joins TRBV6-1 to TRBJ2-1, with D unclear. This CDR3 comprises 15 residues. Looked up from germline, CDR1 is MNHNS and CDR2 is SASEGT. Deletions cut 6 bases from V and 9 bases from J, with 21 bases between. The CDR3 DNA reads TGTGCCAGCAGGACGTCCCTAGATTTTTCTTTTGAGCAGTTCTTC. This translates into CASRTSLDFSFEQFF.

V is TRBV5-1 and J is TRBJ2-6; a weak D match, TRBD1 (6 bases). V lost 4 bases, J lost 2 bases, and 13 bases lay in between. The CDR3 is 16 amino acids. Looked up from germline, CDR1 is SGHRS and CDR2 is YFSETQ. The DNA of the CDR3 is TGCGCCAGCAGCGTGGGCAGGGGAACTGGGGCCAACGTCCTGACTTTC. Translated, it gives CASSVGRGTGANVLTF.

The chain couples TRBV4-2 to TRBJ2-3, with 7 nucleotides matching TRBD1. Germline V gene data show CDR1 as LGHNA and CDR2 as YNFKEQ. The CDR3 runs to 16 residues. V dropped 4 bases and J dropped 0; count of bases not matched to a gene: 7. CDR3 residues: CASSRTGGLSTDTQYF. CDR3 in DNA: TGTGCCAGCAGCCGGACAGGCGGACTTAGCACAGATACGCAGTATTTT.

The V call is TRBV11-2, the J call TRBJ1-2, with a tentative D call TRBD1 (5 bases). V was trimmed by 2 bases and J by 3 bases, leaving 13 bases between them. The CDR3 runs to 15 residues. From germline, CDR1 is SGHAT and CDR2 FQNNGV. The CDR3, as DNA: TGTGCCAGCAGCTTACCCAGAGGGGACTACTATGGCTACACCTTC. This gives the protein CASSLPRGDYYGYTF. Combining the CDR3 with reference TRBV11-2 and TRBJ1-2 gives the whole variable domain EAGVAQSPRYKIIEKRQSVAFWCNPISGHATLYWYQQILGQGPKLLIQFQNNGVVDDSQLPKDRFSAERLKGVDSTLKIQPAKLEDSAVYLCASSLPRGDYYGYTFGSGTRLTVV.

This chain joins TRBV7-8 and TRBJ1-5, with D hard to call. Looked up from germline, CDR1 is SGHVS and CDR2 is FQNEAQ. Trimming cost V 3 bases and J 7 bases, with 16 bases left between them. The CDR3 totals 15 residues. The CDR3 reads CASSLLGIGGQPQHF. The CDR3 DNA reads as TGTGCCAGCAGCTTGTTAGGGATCGGCGGGCAGCCCCAGCATTTT.

J is TRBJ1-2 and V is TRBV4-1; D perhaps matches TRBD1 (5 bases). Between the trimmed V and J ends, which lost 5 bases and 8 bases, there was a span of 9 bases. CDR1 and CDR2 from the germline V gene are MGHRA and YSYEKL. This CDR3 spans 11 amino acids. The CDR3 bases are TGCGCCAGCAGCGACAGCCGAGGCTACACCTTC. Its protein product is CASSDSRGYTF.

This chain joins TRBV5-1 and TRBJ1-2; 7 positions match TRBD1. Trimming cost V 0 bases and J 1 base; bases outside gene matches: 3. The CDR3 extends over 15 amino acids. CDR1 and CDR2 (germline): SGHRS, YFSETQ. CDR3 DNA sequence: TGCGCCAGCAGCTTGGGGGGACAGCTTAACTATGGCTACACCTTC. Encoded protein: CASSLGGQLNYGYTF.

The chain recombines TRBV10-3 with TRBJ1-2; D gene unclear. Trimming cost V 10 bases and J 6 bases, with 24 bases left between them. The CDR3 consists of 15 residues. Germline loops: CDR1 ENHRY, CDR2 SYGVKD. In DNA, the CDR3 is TGTGCCAGCTCGGTAAGTGGGCCGGCGAGGGATGGCTACACCTTC. It encodes CASSVSGPARDGYTF.

The chain has TRBV28 and TRBJ2-5; possibly TRBD1 for D (7 bases). From germline, CDR1 is MDHEN and CDR2 SYDVKM. V lost 6 bases and J 1 base, leaving 15 bases between the germline ends. The CDR3 is 15 amino acids. The chain's CDR3 is CASRKNRGGQETQYF. The DNA of the CDR3 is TGTGCCAGCAGAAAGAACAGGGGAGGCCAAGAGACCCAGTACTTC.

The count of this clone is one. This chain connects TRBV5-8 to TRBJ2-2, with 11 nucleotides matching TRBD1. The CDR3 is made up of 17 amino acids. Germline values: CDR1 SGHTS, CDR2 YDEGEE. V was clipped by 4 bases and J by 2 bases; unmatched bases: 7. CDR3 protein: CASSPGTGGSNTGELFF. The DNA for the CDR3 is TGTGCCAGCAGCCCTGGGACAGGGGGTAGTAACACCGGGGAGCTGTTTTTT.

CDR3 sequence: CASSLEGRGAIYEQYF. In nucleotides, the CDR3 is TGTGCCAGCAGCTTAGAGGGGAGGGGGGCCATCTACGAGCAGTACTTC. J is TRBJ2-7 and V is TRBV7-2; perhaps TRBD2 as D (7 bases). Per the germline V gene, CDR1 is SGHTA and CDR2 is FQGNSA. V was shortened by 1 base and J by 3 bases, with 16 bases between the two germline ends. This CDR3 has 16 residues.

This chain connects TRBV6-1 to TRBJ1-2, with D hard to call. The CDR3 contains 14 residues. The germline CDR1 and CDR2 sequences are MNHNS and SASEGT. Trimming pared 4 bases from V and 10 bases from J, leaving 19 bases between. The CDR3 sequence is CASSGPYNSLFYTF. CDR3 nucleotide sequence: TGTGCCAGCAGTGGACCCTACAACAGCCTCTTCTACACCTTC.

This clone came up once. The V gene is TRBV6-1, the J gene TRBJ2-7, with TRBD2 matching over 9 bases. Germline loops: CDR1 MNHNS, CDR2 SASEGT. CDR3 length equals 13 residues. Trimming cost V 4 bases and J 6 bases; bases outside gene matches: 4. In DNA form, the CDR3 reads TGTGCCAGCAGTGTCCCAGCGGGAGGCGAGCAGTACTTC. Its translation is CASSVPAGGEQYF.

V and J are TRBV28 and TRBJ1-5; D uncertain. The germline V gene has CDR1 MDHEN and CDR2 SYDVKM. The CDR3 has 13 residues. V lost 6 bases, J lost 4 bases, and 10 bases lay in between. The DNA of the CDR3 is TGTGCCAGCAGCCGCGGGCAAAATCAGCCCCAGCATTTT. Residues: CASSRGQNQPQHF.

This chain connects TRBV7-9 to TRBJ2-3; 9 bases agree with TRBD1. The CDR3 runs 15 residues. The germline V gene has CDR1 SEHNR and CDR2 FQNEAQ (reference sequence). Unmatched junction bases numbered 5, after V lost 6 bases and J lost 1 base. CDR3: CASRWGQGRTDTQYF. The CDR3 DNA reads as TGTGCCAGCAGATGGGGACAGGGACGCACAGATACGCAGTATTTT.

The J gene is TRBJ2-1, the V gene TRBV7-9, with TRBD2 identical over 7 bases. Germline loops: CDR1 SEHNR, CDR2 FQNEAQ (reference sequence). This CDR3 is built from 16 residues. Trimming removed 8 bases from V and 1 base from J; junction bases left unmatched: 11. In DNA form, the CDR3 reads TGTGCCAGCCAAGAGCGGGATTTGAGTTCCTACAATGAGCAGTTCTTC. Translation gives CASQERDLSSYNEQFF.

The CDR3 coding sequence is TGTGCCAGCAGCTTGTCGGGAGGTGTTGGGGAGACCCAGTACTTC. As protein: CASSLSGGVGETQYF. This sequence joins TRBV5-6 and TRBJ2-5; TRBD2 matches at 7 bases. This CDR3 comprises 15 residues. Losses at the gene ends were 1 base for V and 5 bases for J; bases not matched to a gene: 8. The germline V gene encodes CDR1 SGHDT and CDR2 YYEEEE. Complete variable domain (other parts from reference TRBV5-6 and TRBJ2-5): DAGVTQSPTHLIKTRGQQVTLRCSPKSGHDTVSWYQQALGQGPQFIFQYYEEEERQRGNFPDRFSGHQFPNYSSELNVNALLLGDSALYLCASSLSGGVGETQYFGPGTRLLVL.

This sequence joins TRBV28 and TRBJ2-1; D may be TRBD2 (6 bases). CDR3 size: 14 residues. Trimming left V 5 bases short and J 10 bases short, with 18 bases between. CDR1 is MDHEN, CDR2 SYDVKM, per germline. The DNA of the CDR3 is TGTGCCAGCAGTCCCGGGACTGTTCGTTCCGAGCAGTTCTTC. It yields the protein CASSPGTVRSEQFF.

J is TRBJ1-4 and V is TRBV28; 8 nucleotides align to TRBD1. The CDR3 extends over 18 amino acids. V dropped 5 bases and J dropped 4; count of bases not matched to a gene: 15. The germline gives CDR1 MDHEN, CDR2 SYDVKM. The CDR3 DNA follows: TGTGCCAGCAGTAGCGGGGAACAGGGGGGTCTACTTAATGAAAAACTGTTTTTT. Amino acid sequence: CASSSGEQGGLLNEKLFF.